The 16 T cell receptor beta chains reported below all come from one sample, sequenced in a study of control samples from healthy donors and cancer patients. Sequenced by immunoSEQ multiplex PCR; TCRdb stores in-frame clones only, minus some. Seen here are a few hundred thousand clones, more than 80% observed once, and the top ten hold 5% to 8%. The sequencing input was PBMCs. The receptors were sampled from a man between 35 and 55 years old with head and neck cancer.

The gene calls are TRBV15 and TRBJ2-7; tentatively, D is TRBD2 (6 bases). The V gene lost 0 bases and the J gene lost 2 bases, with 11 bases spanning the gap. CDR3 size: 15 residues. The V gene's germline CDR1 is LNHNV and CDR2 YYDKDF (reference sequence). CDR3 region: CATSRDRGLAYEQYF. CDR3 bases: TGTGCCACCAGCAGAGATCGGGGGTTAGCCTACGAGCAGTACTTC.

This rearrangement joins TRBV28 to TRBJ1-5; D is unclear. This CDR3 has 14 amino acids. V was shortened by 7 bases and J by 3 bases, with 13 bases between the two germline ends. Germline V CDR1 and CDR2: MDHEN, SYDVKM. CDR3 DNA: TGTGCCAGCACCCGACCAGACTACAATCAGCCCCAGCATTTT. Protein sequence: CASTRPDYNQPQHF. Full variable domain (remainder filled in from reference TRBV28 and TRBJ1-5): DVKVTQSSRYLVKRTGEKVFLECVQDMDHENMFWYRQDPGLGLRLIYFSYDVKMKEKGDIPEGYSVSREKKERFSLILESASTNQTSMYLCASTRPDYNQPQHFGDGTRLSIL.

DNA of the CDR3: TGCGCCAGCAGCCAACCGCGGGGCGGGGGTGAAGCTTTCTTT. This encodes CASSQPRGGGEAFF. The chain combines TRBV4-1 with TRBJ1-1, with a weak D call TRBD1 (5 bases). With 2 bases removed from V and 7 bases from J, the gap between germline ends came to 14 bases. Germline V CDR1 and CDR2: MGHRA, YSYEKL. The CDR3 covers 14 residues.

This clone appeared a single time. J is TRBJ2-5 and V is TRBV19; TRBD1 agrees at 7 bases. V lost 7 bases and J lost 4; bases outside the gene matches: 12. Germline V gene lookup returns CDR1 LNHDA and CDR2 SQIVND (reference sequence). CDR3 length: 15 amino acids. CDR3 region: CASNSDRAGRETQYF. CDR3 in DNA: TGTGCCAGTAACTCCGACAGGGCTGGGAGAGAGACCCAGTACTTC.

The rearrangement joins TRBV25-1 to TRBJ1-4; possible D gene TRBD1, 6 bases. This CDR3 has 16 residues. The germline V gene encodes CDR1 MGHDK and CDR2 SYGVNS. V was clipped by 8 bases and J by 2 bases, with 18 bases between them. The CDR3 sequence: CASSYSPTGTNEKLFF. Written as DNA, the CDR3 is TGTGCCAGCTCATATTCCCCGACAGGCACTAATGAAAAACTGTTTTTT. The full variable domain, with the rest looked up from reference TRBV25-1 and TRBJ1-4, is EADIYQTPRYLVIGTGKKITLECSQTMGHDKMYWYQQDPGMELHLIHYSYGVNSTEKGDLSSESTVSRIRTEHFPLTLESARPSHTSQYLCASSYSPTGTNEKLFFGSGTQLSVL.

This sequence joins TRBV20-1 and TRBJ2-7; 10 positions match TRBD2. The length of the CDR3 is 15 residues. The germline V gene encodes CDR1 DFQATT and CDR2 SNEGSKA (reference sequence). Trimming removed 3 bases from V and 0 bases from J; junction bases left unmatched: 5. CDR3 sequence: CSASSGGKSSYEQYF. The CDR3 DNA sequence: TGCAGTGCTAGTAGCGGGGGGAAAAGCTCCTACGAGCAGTACTTC.

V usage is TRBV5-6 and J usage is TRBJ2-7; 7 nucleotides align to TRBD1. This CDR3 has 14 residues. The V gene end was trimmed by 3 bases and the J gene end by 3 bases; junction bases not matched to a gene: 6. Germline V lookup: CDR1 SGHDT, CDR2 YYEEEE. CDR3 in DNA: TGTGCCAGCAGCTCCGGGACAGTTTACTACGAGCAGTACTTC. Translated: CASSSGTVYYEQYF.

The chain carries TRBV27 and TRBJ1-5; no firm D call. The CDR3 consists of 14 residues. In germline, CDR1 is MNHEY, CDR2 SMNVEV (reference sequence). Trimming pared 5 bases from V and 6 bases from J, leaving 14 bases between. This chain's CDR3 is CASSIIWQTQPQHF. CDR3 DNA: TGTGCCAGCAGTATAATTTGGCAAACTCAGCCCCAGCATTTT.

CDR3 nucleotides: TGTGCCAGTACTAGAAGCGGGGGGGCTCTAGAGACCCAGTACTTC. This gives the protein CASTRSGGALETQYF. The chain employs TRBV19 and TRBJ2-5, with TRBD2 matching over 10 bases. The V gene end was trimmed by 7 bases and the J gene end by 4 bases; junction bases not matched to a gene: 9. The CDR3 is made up of 15 amino acids. Germline assignment: CDR1 LNHDA and CDR2 SQIVND (reference sequence).

DNA of the CDR3: TGTGCCAGCAGTCCCGCAGGGGCCCCTTTTCATTTT. It is translated as CASSPAGAPFHF. The gene calls are TRBV28 and TRBJ1-5; possible D gene TRBD1, 6 bases. Trimming cost V 5 bases and J 16 bases, with 18 bases left between them. The CDR3 extends over 12 amino acids. Germline V CDR1 and CDR2: MDHEN, SYDVKM.

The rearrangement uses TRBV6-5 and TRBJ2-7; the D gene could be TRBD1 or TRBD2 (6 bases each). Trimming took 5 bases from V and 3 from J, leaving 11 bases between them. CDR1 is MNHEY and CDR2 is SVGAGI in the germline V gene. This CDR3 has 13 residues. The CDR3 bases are TGTGCCAGCAGTCCGGGGGCCATCTACGAGCAGTACTTC. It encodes CASSPGAIYEQYF.

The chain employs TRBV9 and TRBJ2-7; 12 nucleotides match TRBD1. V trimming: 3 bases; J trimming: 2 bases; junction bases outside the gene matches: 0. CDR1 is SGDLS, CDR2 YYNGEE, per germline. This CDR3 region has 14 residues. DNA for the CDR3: TGTGCCAGCAGCGGGGACAGGGGGCCCTACGAGCAGTACTTC. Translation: CASSGDRGPYEQYF.

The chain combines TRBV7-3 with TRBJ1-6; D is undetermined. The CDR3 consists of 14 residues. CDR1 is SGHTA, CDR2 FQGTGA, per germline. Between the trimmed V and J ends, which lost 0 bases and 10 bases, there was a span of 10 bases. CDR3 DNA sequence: TGTGCCAGCAGCTTAACTTCTACGGGGTCACCCCTCCACTTT. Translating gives CASSLTSTGSPLHF.

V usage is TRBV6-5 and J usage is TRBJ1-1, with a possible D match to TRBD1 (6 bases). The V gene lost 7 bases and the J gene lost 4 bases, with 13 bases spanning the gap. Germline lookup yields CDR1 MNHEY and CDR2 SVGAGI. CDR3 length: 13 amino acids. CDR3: CASTETGFTEAFF. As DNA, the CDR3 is TGTGCCAGCACCGAGACAGGTTTCACTGAAGCTTTCTTT.

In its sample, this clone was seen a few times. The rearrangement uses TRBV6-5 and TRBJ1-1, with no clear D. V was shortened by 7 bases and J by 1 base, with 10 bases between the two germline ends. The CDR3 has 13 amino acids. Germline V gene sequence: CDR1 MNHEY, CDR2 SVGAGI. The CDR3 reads CASNQGTNTEAFF. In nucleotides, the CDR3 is TGTGCCAGCAACCAAGGAACGAACACTGAAGCTTTCTTT.

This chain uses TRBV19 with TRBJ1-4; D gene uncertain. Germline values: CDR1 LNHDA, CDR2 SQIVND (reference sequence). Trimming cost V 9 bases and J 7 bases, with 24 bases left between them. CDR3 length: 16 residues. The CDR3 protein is CASCRRTLSSGEKLFF. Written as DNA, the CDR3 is TGTGCCAGCTGCAGACGAACGCTTTCGTCGGGTGAAAAACTGTTTTTT.